This TCR beta chain derives from a study of cytomegalovirus exposure and HLA in healthy donors. V lost 0 bases and J lost 0; bases outside the gene matches: 11. Germline CDR1 reads GTSNPN; CDR2 reads SVGIG (reference sequence). CDR3 size: 18 residues. Primers: 60 Vbeta forward and 13 Jbeta reverse. Sequencing used immunoSEQ multiplex PCR; TCRdb keeps in-frame clones, though not all of them. The data show 200,000 to 300,000 clones, 70% to 90% seen once. This receptor was obtained from a woman aged 40 to 55 in good health and CMV-seropositive. The gene calls are TRBV30 and TRBJ1-5; 7 nucleotides agree with TRBD1. Sequencing used PBMCs. CDR3 amino acids: CAWSVRLLTGNSNQPQHF. The CDR3 coding sequence is TGTGCCTGGAGTGTAAGGCTGTTGACAGGGAATAGCAATCAGCCCCAGCATTTT.